A single sample is the source of the 26 T cell receptor beta chains below, sequenced in a study of vaccination and CD4 T cells after COVID-19 (dated by TCRdb to between 2022 and 2023). Their specific antigens are unknown. Interpreted using the paper, the treatment or condition label stands for: roughly nine-day PBMC culture with coronavirus spike peptide pools or control peptides (ViraFEST assay). The protocol used for the library was PCR. The instrument was an Illumina iSeq 100. DNA from cultured CD4+ T cells was subjected to TCR sequencing with the Oncomine TCR Beta short-read assay at the Johns Hopkins FTIC core. TCRdb itself trimmed the public reads at Q25 with fastp, ran MiXCR and retained productive beta chains. Each CDR3 protein gets just one entry, which takes the most common genes and DNA from the rows behind it. The sample has roughly 15,000 distinct CDR3 sequences on record, less than 30% of them singletons. The ten largest clones take up around 25% of the sample.

The specimen sequenced was cultured CD4+ T cells from blood. The receptors derive from a human donor with COVID-19.

By frequency in the sample, this clonotype is medium-sized (0.01 to 0.1%). The chain uses TRBV27 and TRBJ1-2, with 7 nucleotides matching TRBD1. Unmatched junction bases numbered 2, after V lost 0 bases and J lost 4 bases. Germline CDR1 is MNHEY and CDR2 is SMNVEV (reference sequence). CDR3 length equals 14 residues. The CDR3 DNA follows: TGTGCCAGCAGTTTATCGCAGGGGGGCTATGGCTACACCTTC. Translated, it gives CASSLSQGGYGYTF.

This clonotype was found once. Likely a read error: the CDR3 ends without its conserved phenylalanine or tryptophan. V usage is TRBV29-1 and J usage is TRBJ1-1, with D maybe TRBD1 (6 bases). The CDR3 loop spans 15 amino acids. V lost 6 bases, J lost 4 bases, and 21 bases lay in between. CDR1 and CDR2 (germline): SQVTM, ANQGSEA. The CDR3 DNA sequence: TGCAGCGTGGAAAGGGCGCCAGGGGCCGCCACTGAAGCTTTCTAT. It yields the protein CSVERAPGAATEAFY.

This clonotype was found a few times. The rearrangement joins TRBV10-1 to TRBJ2-7, with 8 bases identical to TRBD1. This CDR3 region has 15 residues. CDR1 is WNHNN, CDR2 SYGVQD, per germline (reference sequence). V gave up 4 bases and J gave up 4 bases; unmatched junction bases: 9. CDR3 coding DNA: TGCGCCAGCAGTGCCGGGACAGGCCCGGGATACGAGCAGTACTTC. Translated: CASSAGTGPGYEQYF.

This clonotype was detected only a few times. The chain joins TRBV7-9 to TRBJ2-7, with 8 bases matching TRBD1. V gave up 5 bases and J gave up 6 bases; unmatched junction bases: 9. This CDR3 has 14 amino acids. The germline V gene encodes CDR1 SEHNR and CDR2 FQNEAQ (reference sequence). The CDR3 DNA follows: TGTGCCAGCAGCCTTGGACAGGGAGAAGGCGAGCAGTACTTC. Its translation: CASSLGQGEGEQYF.

The CDR3 loop reads CASSSGEGANIQYF. In DNA, the CDR3 is TGTGCCAGCAGTTCCGGGGAGGGGGCTAACATTCAGTACTTC. This chain connects TRBV27 to TRBJ2-4; the D call may be TRBD1 or TRBD2 (7 bases each). There are 14 residues in the CDR3. Germline CDR1 and CDR2: MNHEY and SMNVEV (reference sequence). V lost 4 bases and J lost 7, with 14 bases in between.

This clonotype was picked up one time. The chain employs TRBV5-1 and TRBJ2-6, with TRBD1 matching 11 bases. Germline-derived CDR1 and CDR2 are SGHRS and YFSETQ. This CDR3 is built from 18 residues. After removal of 5 bases from V and 2 bases from J, the junction contained 9 bases not matched to a gene. In DNA form, the CDR3 reads TGCGCCAGCAGTGCCATAGGACAGGGGGCGGCTGGGGCCAACGTCCTGACTTTC. Translating gives CASSAIGQGAAGANVLTF.

This clonotype is labeled as medium-sized (0.01 to 0.1%). The J gene is TRBJ1-6, the V gene TRBV27; 12 nucleotides align to TRBD1. The junction had 5 bases not matched to a gene; V was cut back by 5 bases and J by 9 bases. Germline CDR1 reads MNHEY; CDR2 reads SMNVEV (reference sequence). This CDR3 is built from 15 residues. The CDR3, as DNA: TGTGCCAGCAGTACCCGGGACAGGGGGCTTTCACCCCTCCACTTT. Translated, it gives CASSTRDRGLSPLHF.

This clonotype occurred a few times. The chain recombines TRBV20-1 with TRBJ1-5; D is perhaps TRBD1 (6 bases). Trimming pared 2 bases from V and 0 bases from J, leaving 11 bases between. This CDR3 comprises 15 residues. Looked up from germline, CDR1 is DFQATT and CDR2 is SNEGSKA (reference sequence). This CDR3 is CSARRRGNSNQPQHF. The CDR3 DNA reads as TGCAGTGCTAGACGGAGGGGGAATAGCAATCAGCCCCAGCATTTT.

The rearrangement links TRBV7-2 to TRBJ2-7; TRBD2 agrees at 7 bases. V was clipped by 1 base and J by 0 bases; unmatched bases: 12. CDR1 and CDR2 (germline): SGHTA, FQGNSA. CDR3 length: 18 residues. The CDR3: CASSLEWSASGSSYEQYF. CDR3 nucleotides: TGTGCCAGCAGCTTAGAATGGTCGGCTAGCGGAAGCTCCTACGAGCAGTACTTC.

The genes are TRBV20-1 and TRBJ1-2; 9 bases fit TRBD1. The CDR3 has 12 amino acids. V trimming: 5 bases; J trimming: 6 bases; junction bases outside the gene matches: 4. Germline assignment: CDR1 DFQATT and CDR2 SNEGSKA (reference sequence). CDR3 nucleotides: TGCAGTGCTCAGGACAGGGGCGATGGCTACACCTTC. It translates to CSAQDRGDGYTF.

The chain carries TRBV27 and TRBJ2-7; unclear D gene. From germline, CDR1 is MNHEY and CDR2 SMNVEV (reference sequence). This CDR3 contains 18 residues. Trimming pared 4 bases from V and 4 bases from J, leaving 26 bases between. The CDR3 coding sequence is TGTGCCAGCAGTTCCACCGCACGTGGGTTTCTGAAACGTTACGAGCAGTACTTC. Amino acids: CASSSTARGFLKRYEQYF.

V usage is TRBV11-3 and J usage is TRBJ2-6; D is unclear. This CDR3 has 14 residues. V lost 3 bases to trimming and J lost 0 bases, with 3 bases between them. CDR1 and CDR2 (germline): SGHNT, YENEEA. CDR3 region: CASSFTSGANVLTF. CDR3 nucleotides: TGTGCCAGCAGCTTCACCTCTGGGGCCAACGTCCTGACTTTC.

This clonotype was detected only once. The chain employs TRBV6-2 or TRBV6-3 and TRBJ1-2; tentatively, D is TRBD1 (5 bases). The CDR3 extends over 14 amino acids. The germline V gene encodes CDR1 MNHEY and CDR2 SVGEGT. In DNA form, the CDR3 reads TGTACCGGCATCGAGGCCGGGACTGCAAATGGCTACACCTTC. Translated, it gives CTGIEAGTANGYTF.

This clonotype was observed a handful of times. This chain links TRBV6-1 with TRBJ1-5; 7 nucleotides align to TRBD1. The CDR3 runs to 14 residues. Per germline, CDR1 MNHNS and CDR2 SASEGT. J lost 4 bases, V lost 5 bases, and 5 bases had no gene match. The CDR3 bases are TGTGCCAGCAGTCTACAGGGGAGTAATCAGCCCCAGCATTTT. Translated, it gives CASSLQGSNQPQHF.

This clonotype was counted between two and nine times. The rearrangement joins TRBV6-1 to TRBJ1-6; tentative D call: TRBD1 (6 bases). Germline assignment: CDR1 MNHNS and CDR2 SASEGT. The CDR3 runs to 16 residues. Trimming shortened V by 6 bases and J by 5 bases, and 17 bases separated the two germline ends. CDR3 sequence: CASRPRGNRDNSPLHF. DNA for the CDR3: TGTGCCAGCAGACCCAGGGGTAATAGGGATAATTCACCCCTCCACTTT.

This sequence joins TRBV20-1 and TRBJ2-3; TRBD2 aligns across 9 bases. Germline trimming cut 3 bases from V and 4 bases from J; bases unmatched to any gene: 8. The CDR3 length is 15 residues. From germline, CDR1 is DFQATT and CDR2 SNEGSKA (reference sequence). This chain's CDR3 is CSASLGGGASDTQYF. The CDR3 DNA follows: TGCAGTGCTAGTCTCGGCGGGGGGGCTTCAGATACGCAGTATTTT.

The chain links TRBV5-1 to TRBJ2-3, with D hard to call. The length of the CDR3 is 14 residues. Trimming removed 0 bases at V and 2 bases at J, with 7 bases between. CDR1 and CDR2 from the germline V gene are SGHRS and YFSETQ. CDR3 loop: CASSLDQITDTQYF. Here the CDR3 DNA reads TGCGCCAGCAGCTTGGACCAAATCACAGATACGCAGTATTTT.

The chain links TRBV28 to TRBJ1-6; 7 nucleotides match TRBD1. Germline lookup yields CDR1 MDHEN and CDR2 SYDVKM. The CDR3 spans 14 residues. Germline trimming cut 6 bases from V and 6 bases from J; bases unmatched to any gene: 5. The CDR3 spells CASRIAGGNSPLHF. The CDR3 nucleotides are TGTGCCAGCAGAATTGCAGGGGGTAATTCACCCCTCCACTTT.

The V gene is TRBV29-1, the J gene TRBJ2-3, with no clear D. The CDR3 is 11 residues long. CDR1 is SQVTM, CDR2 ANQGSEA, per germline. Trimming pared 0 bases from V and 5 bases from J, leaving 3 bases between. CDR3 sequence (DNA): TGCAGCGTTGAAGAAAGAGATACGCAGTATTTT. Protein: CSVEERDTQYF.

In its sample, this clonotype was seen a few times. The chain combines TRBV20-1 with TRBJ2-3; 9 bases align to TRBD2. The germline V gene has CDR1 DFQATT and CDR2 SNEGSKA (reference sequence). This CDR3 is 19 amino acids long. J lost 2 bases, V lost 1 base, and 16 bases had no gene match. CDR3 nucleotides: TGCAGTGCTAGAGCCCTAAGGAGGGGGGTAGCGGGGGTCACAGATACGCAGTATTTT. Its protein is CSARALRRGVAGVTDTQYF.

This clonotype was found a few times. This sequence joins TRBV6-1 and TRBJ2-2, with D perhaps assigned TRBD1 or TRBD2 (5 bases each). The CDR3 runs to 16 residues. CDR1 and CDR2 (germline): MNHNS, SASEGT. Trimming stripped 5 bases from V and 4 bases from J, with 17 bases between. The CDR3 reads CASSPPGQGSTGELFF. The CDR3 DNA reads as TGTGCCAGCAGTCCCCCGGGGCAGGGATCCACCGGGGAGCTGTTTTTT.

The V and J genes are TRBV11-2 and TRBJ2-6; D unresolved. The V end was cut by 3 bases, the J end by 0 bases, with 0 bases between. Germline CDR1 reads SGHAT; CDR2 reads FQNNGV. The CDR3 loop spans 13 amino acids. CDR3 nucleotides: TGTGCCAGCAGCTTCTCTGGGGCCAACGTCCTGACTTTC. It codes for CASSFSGANVLTF.

The chain uses TRBV2 and TRBJ1-1, with 7 bases that match TRBD1. The V segment lost 7 bases and the J segment 11 bases; nucleotides outside the gene matches: 16. Germline CDR1 is SNHLY and CDR2 is FYNNEI. This CDR3 is 14 amino acids long. This CDR3 reads CASKPSIGPGGAFF. The CDR3 bases are TGTGCCAGCAAACCCTCGATCGGGCCAGGGGGGGCTTTCTTT.

V gene TRBV7-9 combines with J gene TRBJ1-4; TRBD1 agrees at 9 bases. There are 15 residues in the CDR3. V lost 6 bases and J lost 7; bases outside the gene matches: 9. Germline CDR1 SEHNR, CDR2 FQNEAQ (reference sequence). Written as DNA, the CDR3 is TGTGCCAGCAGAATCAGTGGACAGGGGAGTGAAAAACTGTTTTTT. Translated, it gives CASRISGQGSEKLFF.

The chain uses TRBV3-1 and TRBJ2-7; possibly TRBD2 for D (6 bases). Trimming took 0 bases from V and 6 from J, leaving 12 bases between them. Germline values: CDR1 LGHDT, CDR2 YNNKEL (reference sequence). The CDR3 runs 14 residues. The DNA of the CDR3 is TGTGCCAGCAGCCAAGATCGCGGGATGGGCGAGCAGTACTTC. This sequence encodes CASSQDRGMGEQYF.

The gene calls are TRBV7-3 and TRBJ2-5; the match to TRBD2 covers 11 bases. This CDR3 spans 14 amino acids. From germline, CDR1 is SGHTA and CDR2 FQGTGA. V shed 6 bases and J 7 bases; nucleotides not matched to a gene: 7. The CDR3 DNA is TGTGCCAGCAGTGCTAGCGGGGGGCGGGGGACCCAGTACTTC. Amino acid sequence: CASSASGGRGTQYF.